These 27 T cell receptor beta chains were sequenced from one sample in a study of early T cells in non-severe SARS-CoV-2 infection. From the 5' RACE reads, TCRdb called clonotypes with MiXCR, one entry per CDR3 protein. Here the sample spans tens of thousands of distinct CDR3 sequences, approximately 12% being singletons. Source: whole blood, taken at baseline. Receptor source: an adult who was a healthcare worker with PCR-confirmed SARS-CoV-2 infection or an uninfected control (not recorded which).

This clonotype has only a few counts. V and J are TRBV28 and TRBJ2-3, with a tentative D call TRBD2 (6 bases). V lost 9 bases, J lost 0 bases, and 16 bases lay in between. CDR1 and CDR2 from the germline V gene are MDHEN and SYDVKM. CDR3 length: 15 residues. Written as DNA, the CDR3 is TGTGCCAGTACCACGGGGGAATATAGCACAGATACGCAGTATTTT. It codes for CASTTGEYSTDTQYF.

The chain has TRBV27 and TRBJ1-2; D is unclear. V was clipped by 3 bases and J by 3 bases, with 8 bases between them. The CDR3 has 13 amino acids. Germline V gives CDR1 MNHEY, CDR2 SMNVEV (reference sequence). CDR3 amino acids: CASSFVWDYGYTF. The CDR3 coding sequence is TGTGCCAGCAGTTTTGTGTGGGACTATGGCTACACCTTC.

The CDR3 region is CAGSKETQYF. In DNA form, the CDR3 reads TGTGCCGGCAGCAAAGAGACCCAGTACTTC. The J gene is TRBJ2-5, the V gene TRBV21-1. TRBV21-1 is a recognized pseudogene. CDR3 length equals 10 residues.

This clonotype has at least ten counts. The chain links TRBV5-4 to TRBJ1-4; D uncertain. Germline assignment: CDR1 SGHNT and CDR2 YYREEE (reference sequence). Trimming pared 4 bases from V and 8 bases from J, leaving 18 bases between. The length of the CDR3 is 15 residues. CDR3 nucleotide sequence: TGTGCCAGCAGCGAAAACCGGGATGTAGACGAAAAACTGTTTTTT. Protein sequence: CASSENRDVDEKLFF.

This clonotype was picked up a small number of times. The chain has TRBV12-3 or TRBV12-4 and TRBJ2-5; weak D call: TRBD1 (6 bases). This CDR3 is built from 15 residues. V dropped 3 bases and J dropped 4 bases, with 15 bases sitting between them. The CDR3 DNA follows: TGTGCCAGCAGTTTTCAACAGGGAAGCGGAGAGACCCAGTACTTC. The encoded protein is CASSFQQGSGETQYF.

The chain is built from TRBV6-2 or TRBV6-3 and TRBJ2-1; weak D call: TRBD1 (5 bases). Trimming pared 5 bases from V and 6 bases from J, leaving 11 bases between. CDR3 size: 13 residues. Germline V CDR1 and CDR2: MNHEY, SVGEGT. The CDR3 coding sequence is TGTGCCAGCAGTCCCAGGGTCCCCAATGAGCAGTTCTTC. Its protein is CASSPRVPNEQFF.

This clonotype occurred many times. This chain connects TRBV5-1 to TRBJ2-7; 10 bases line up with TRBD1. Germline trimming cut 1 base from V and 6 bases from J; bases unmatched to any gene: 7. The CDR3 contains 15 residues. Germline V gene sequence: CDR1 SGHRS, CDR2 YFSETQ. In nucleotides, the CDR3 is TGCGCCAGCAGCTTGTCTGACAGGGGGCCCCGCGAGCAGTACTTC. Translating gives CASSLSDRGPREQYF.

The chain carries TRBV11-2 and TRBJ2-7; 7 bases line up with TRBD2. V gave up 6 bases and J gave up 2 bases; unmatched junction bases: 10. From germline, CDR1 is SGHAT and CDR2 FQNNGV. CDR3 length equals 15 residues. CDR3 sequence (DNA): TGTGCCAGCAGACCGGTGACTAGCAGGACCTACGAGCAGTACTTC. This sequence encodes CASRPVTSRTYEQYF. The full variable domain, its missing parts supplied by reference TRBV11-2 and TRBJ2-7, is EAGVAQSPRYKIIEKRQSVAFWCNPISGHATLYWYQQILGQGPKLLIQFQNNGVVDDSQLPKDRFSAERLKGVDSTLKIQPAKLEDSAVYLCASRPVTSRTYEQYFGPGTRLTVT.

The chain joins TRBV30 to TRBJ2-4; the D gene could be TRBD1 or TRBD2 (5 bases each). The CDR3 runs 13 residues. Germline CDR1 reads GTSNPN; CDR2 reads SVGIG (reference sequence). Trimming removed 1 base from V and 2 bases from J, with 6 bases in between. Here the CDR3 DNA reads TGTGCCTGGAGTGGGGGGACCAAAAACATTCAGTACTTC. Residues: CAWSGGTKNIQYF.

The rearrangement joins TRBV29-1 to TRBJ1-2; 8 nucleotides match TRBD1. Per the germline V gene, CDR1 is SQVTM and CDR2 is ANQGSEA. Germline trimming cut 6 bases from V and 4 bases from J; bases unmatched to any gene: 4. This CDR3 comprises 12 residues. As DNA, the CDR3 is TGCAGCGTCTCCACAGGGGGCTATGGCTACACCTTC. It translates to CSVSTGGYGYTF.

This clonotype was counted ten times or more. The chain combines TRBV28 with TRBJ2-5; the D is unclear. Germline values: CDR1 MDHEN, CDR2 SYDVKM. V lost 4 bases to trimming and J lost 4 bases, with 1 base between them. The CDR3 has 10 amino acids. CDR3 residues: CASSSETQYF. CDR3 nucleotides: TGTGCCAGCAGTTCAGAGACCCAGTACTTC.

This chain links TRBV14 with TRBJ1-1; D might be TRBD1 (5 bases). Germline V CDR1 and CDR2: SGHDN, FVKESK. This CDR3 contains 14 residues. V gave up 3 bases and J gave up 7 bases, with 15 bases separating them. CDR3 nucleotides: TGTGCCAGCAGCCAGGGCAGGACACGATATGAAGCTTTCTTT. This encodes CASSQGRTRYEAFF.

The chain uses TRBV28 and TRBJ2-3, with a tentative D call TRBD2 (6 bases). From germline, CDR1 is MDHEN and CDR2 SYDVKM. The length of the CDR3 is 16 residues. The V gene lost 3 bases and the J gene lost 0 bases, with 13 bases spanning the gap. The CDR3 loop reads CASSFVAGSSTDTQYF. The CDR3 coding sequence is TGTGCCAGCAGTTTCGTCGCGGGGTCTAGCACAGATACGCAGTATTTT.

This clonotype was seen ten or more times. The chain is built from TRBV7-2 and TRBJ1-3; perhaps TRBD1 as D (5 bases). With 5 bases removed from V and 0 bases from J, the gap between germline ends came to 23 bases. CDR3 length equals 19 residues. In germline, CDR1 is SGHTA, CDR2 FQGNSA. CDR3 bases: TGTGCCAGCAGCACAAGTCCCTTTAGGGGTCCTAGCTCTGGAAACACCATATATTTT. This sequence encodes CASSTSPFRGPSSGNTIYF.

This clonotype was recorded at least ten times. The chain is built from TRBV7-8 and TRBJ2-3; the D is unclear. CDR3 length: 13 residues. Trimming removed 3 bases at V and 5 bases at J, with 9 bases between. Germline loops: CDR1 SGHVS, CDR2 FQNEAQ. The CDR3 DNA reads TGTGCCAGCAGCTTCCGCGGTGGAGATACGCAGTATTTT. Amino acids: CASSFRGGDTQYF.

The J gene is TRBJ1-1, the V gene TRBV28, with 8 positions matching TRBD1. Germline CDR1 reads MDHEN; CDR2 reads SYDVKM. J gave up 5 bases and V 5 bases, and 16 bases lay outside the gene matches. The CDR3 loop spans 17 amino acids. The CDR3 reads CASSPDRAVFYVTEAFF. Written as DNA, the CDR3 is TGTGCCAGCAGTCCGGACAGGGCCGTTTTTTATGTGACTGAAGCTTTCTTT.

The sample holds a few counts of this clonotype. The gene calls are TRBV4-3 and TRBJ2-2; 11 bases match TRBD1. V lost 4 bases and J lost 7; bases outside the gene matches: 5. The CDR3 totals 15 residues. Looked up from germline, CDR1 is LGHNA and CDR2 is YSLEER. The CDR3: CASSPGQGAVGELFF. The DNA of the CDR3 is TGCGCCAGCAGCCCAGGACAGGGGGCTGTCGGGGAGCTGTTTTTT.

This clonotype was observed a handful of times. The chain joins TRBV7-2 to TRBJ2-7, with 7 bases that match TRBD2. CDR1 is SGHTA, CDR2 FQGNSA, per germline. The CDR3 covers 15 residues. V lost 5 bases and J lost 7; bases outside the gene matches: 14. The CDR3 here is CASSLDPLAIGEQYF. The DNA for the CDR3 is TGTGCCAGCAGCCTCGACCCACTAGCGATTGGAGAGCAGTACTTC.

The rearrangement joins TRBV6-1 to TRBJ1-1, with TRBD1 identical over 8 bases. In germline, CDR1 is MNHNS, CDR2 SASEGT. CDR3 length equals 14 residues. J lost 8 bases, V lost 6 bases, and 11 bases had no gene match. For the CDR3, the DNA is TGTGCCAGCAGCAACAGGGGGGTGTCTTCAGAAGCTTTCTTT. Amino acid sequence: CASSNRGVSSEAFF.

This clonotype was detected once. This rearrangement joins TRBV12-3 or TRBV12-4 to TRBJ2-7; D uncertain. The length of the CDR3 is 13 residues. Trimming cost V 6 bases and J 1 base, with 10 bases left between them. Written as DNA, the CDR3 is TGTGCCAGCAGCCCCACTATGTCCTACGAGCAGTACTTC. As protein: CASSPTMSYEQYF.

This clonotype has just a few counts. This chain joins TRBV7-6 and TRBJ2-5; D is uncertain. V dropped 3 bases and J dropped 4 bases, with 15 bases sitting between them. This CDR3 has 15 amino acids. Germline CDR1 SGHVS, CDR2 FNYEAQ. CDR3 nucleotide sequence: TGTGCCAGCAGCTTTAACAAAAGATCCTCAGAGACCCAGTACTTC. This sequence encodes CASSFNKRSSETQYF.

This clonotype has at least ten counts. The DNA of the CDR3 is TGTGCCAGCAGCTTAGCTTTTGGGACAGGGGGTGATGAGCAGTTCTTC. The encoded protein is CASSLAFGTGGDEQFF. The chain links TRBV7-9 to TRBJ2-1; TRBD1 matches at 11 bases. This CDR3 is built from 16 residues. The V and J ends lost 0 bases and 8 bases, in that order; junction bases with no gene match: 6. Germline CDR1 and CDR2: SEHNR and FQNEAQ (reference sequence).

This chain links TRBV27 with TRBJ2-7; 11 positions match TRBD1. This CDR3 spans 13 amino acids. Trimming cost V 10 bases and J 3 bases; bases outside gene matches: 5. In germline, CDR1 is MNHEY, CDR2 SMNVEV (reference sequence). The CDR3 DNA sequence: TGTGCCACCGGGACAGGGGGTAGCTACGAGCAGTACTTC. As protein: CATGTGGSYEQYF.

This clonotype has a handful of counts. This sequence joins TRBV18 and TRBJ1-1, with a tentative D call TRBD1 (5 bases). Trimming took 3 bases from V and 6 from J, leaving 11 bases between them. The CDR3 runs to 13 residues. The germline CDR1 and CDR2 sequences are KGHSH and LQKENI. The CDR3 coding sequence is TGTGCCAGCTCACCGGGGCTCAGGGCTGAAGCTTTCTTT. The encoded protein is CASSPGLRAEAFF.

The chain employs TRBV10-1 and TRBJ1-4; D is undetermined. Germline V gene lookup returns CDR1 WNHNN and CDR2 SYGVQD (reference sequence). Trimming took off 5 bases at V and 8 bases at J, with 12 bases between the two ends. This CDR3 is 13 amino acids long. The CDR3 DNA follows: TGCGCCAGCAGTTCCTCACCCAACGAAAAACTGTTTTTT. Amino acid sequence: CASSSSPNEKLFF.

This clonotype was observed a few times. The rearrangement uses TRBV20-1 and TRBJ2-7; 7 bases line up with TRBD2. The CDR3 contains 14 residues. V shed 6 bases, J shed 5 bases, and the junction held 13 bases outside the gene matches. Germline V CDR1 and CDR2: DFQATT, SNEGSKA (reference sequence). The CDR3 region has the DNA TGCAGTGCCCGGGAACCCCTCGGGGGGAACGAGCAGTACTTC. Its translation is CSAREPLGGNEQYF.

This clonotype has a count of ten or more. The rearrangement links TRBV7-9 to TRBJ2-1; tentatively, D is TRBD1 (6 bases). This CDR3 is 18 amino acids long. Germline CDR1 is SEHNR and CDR2 is FQNEAQ (reference sequence). The germline V and J ends were trimmed by 4 bases and 4 bases, with 23 bases remaining between them. CDR3 protein: CASSWIRFQWTAYNEQFF. The CDR3 bases are TGTGCCAGCAGCTGGATTCGCTTCCAGTGGACAGCGTACAATGAGCAGTTCTTC.